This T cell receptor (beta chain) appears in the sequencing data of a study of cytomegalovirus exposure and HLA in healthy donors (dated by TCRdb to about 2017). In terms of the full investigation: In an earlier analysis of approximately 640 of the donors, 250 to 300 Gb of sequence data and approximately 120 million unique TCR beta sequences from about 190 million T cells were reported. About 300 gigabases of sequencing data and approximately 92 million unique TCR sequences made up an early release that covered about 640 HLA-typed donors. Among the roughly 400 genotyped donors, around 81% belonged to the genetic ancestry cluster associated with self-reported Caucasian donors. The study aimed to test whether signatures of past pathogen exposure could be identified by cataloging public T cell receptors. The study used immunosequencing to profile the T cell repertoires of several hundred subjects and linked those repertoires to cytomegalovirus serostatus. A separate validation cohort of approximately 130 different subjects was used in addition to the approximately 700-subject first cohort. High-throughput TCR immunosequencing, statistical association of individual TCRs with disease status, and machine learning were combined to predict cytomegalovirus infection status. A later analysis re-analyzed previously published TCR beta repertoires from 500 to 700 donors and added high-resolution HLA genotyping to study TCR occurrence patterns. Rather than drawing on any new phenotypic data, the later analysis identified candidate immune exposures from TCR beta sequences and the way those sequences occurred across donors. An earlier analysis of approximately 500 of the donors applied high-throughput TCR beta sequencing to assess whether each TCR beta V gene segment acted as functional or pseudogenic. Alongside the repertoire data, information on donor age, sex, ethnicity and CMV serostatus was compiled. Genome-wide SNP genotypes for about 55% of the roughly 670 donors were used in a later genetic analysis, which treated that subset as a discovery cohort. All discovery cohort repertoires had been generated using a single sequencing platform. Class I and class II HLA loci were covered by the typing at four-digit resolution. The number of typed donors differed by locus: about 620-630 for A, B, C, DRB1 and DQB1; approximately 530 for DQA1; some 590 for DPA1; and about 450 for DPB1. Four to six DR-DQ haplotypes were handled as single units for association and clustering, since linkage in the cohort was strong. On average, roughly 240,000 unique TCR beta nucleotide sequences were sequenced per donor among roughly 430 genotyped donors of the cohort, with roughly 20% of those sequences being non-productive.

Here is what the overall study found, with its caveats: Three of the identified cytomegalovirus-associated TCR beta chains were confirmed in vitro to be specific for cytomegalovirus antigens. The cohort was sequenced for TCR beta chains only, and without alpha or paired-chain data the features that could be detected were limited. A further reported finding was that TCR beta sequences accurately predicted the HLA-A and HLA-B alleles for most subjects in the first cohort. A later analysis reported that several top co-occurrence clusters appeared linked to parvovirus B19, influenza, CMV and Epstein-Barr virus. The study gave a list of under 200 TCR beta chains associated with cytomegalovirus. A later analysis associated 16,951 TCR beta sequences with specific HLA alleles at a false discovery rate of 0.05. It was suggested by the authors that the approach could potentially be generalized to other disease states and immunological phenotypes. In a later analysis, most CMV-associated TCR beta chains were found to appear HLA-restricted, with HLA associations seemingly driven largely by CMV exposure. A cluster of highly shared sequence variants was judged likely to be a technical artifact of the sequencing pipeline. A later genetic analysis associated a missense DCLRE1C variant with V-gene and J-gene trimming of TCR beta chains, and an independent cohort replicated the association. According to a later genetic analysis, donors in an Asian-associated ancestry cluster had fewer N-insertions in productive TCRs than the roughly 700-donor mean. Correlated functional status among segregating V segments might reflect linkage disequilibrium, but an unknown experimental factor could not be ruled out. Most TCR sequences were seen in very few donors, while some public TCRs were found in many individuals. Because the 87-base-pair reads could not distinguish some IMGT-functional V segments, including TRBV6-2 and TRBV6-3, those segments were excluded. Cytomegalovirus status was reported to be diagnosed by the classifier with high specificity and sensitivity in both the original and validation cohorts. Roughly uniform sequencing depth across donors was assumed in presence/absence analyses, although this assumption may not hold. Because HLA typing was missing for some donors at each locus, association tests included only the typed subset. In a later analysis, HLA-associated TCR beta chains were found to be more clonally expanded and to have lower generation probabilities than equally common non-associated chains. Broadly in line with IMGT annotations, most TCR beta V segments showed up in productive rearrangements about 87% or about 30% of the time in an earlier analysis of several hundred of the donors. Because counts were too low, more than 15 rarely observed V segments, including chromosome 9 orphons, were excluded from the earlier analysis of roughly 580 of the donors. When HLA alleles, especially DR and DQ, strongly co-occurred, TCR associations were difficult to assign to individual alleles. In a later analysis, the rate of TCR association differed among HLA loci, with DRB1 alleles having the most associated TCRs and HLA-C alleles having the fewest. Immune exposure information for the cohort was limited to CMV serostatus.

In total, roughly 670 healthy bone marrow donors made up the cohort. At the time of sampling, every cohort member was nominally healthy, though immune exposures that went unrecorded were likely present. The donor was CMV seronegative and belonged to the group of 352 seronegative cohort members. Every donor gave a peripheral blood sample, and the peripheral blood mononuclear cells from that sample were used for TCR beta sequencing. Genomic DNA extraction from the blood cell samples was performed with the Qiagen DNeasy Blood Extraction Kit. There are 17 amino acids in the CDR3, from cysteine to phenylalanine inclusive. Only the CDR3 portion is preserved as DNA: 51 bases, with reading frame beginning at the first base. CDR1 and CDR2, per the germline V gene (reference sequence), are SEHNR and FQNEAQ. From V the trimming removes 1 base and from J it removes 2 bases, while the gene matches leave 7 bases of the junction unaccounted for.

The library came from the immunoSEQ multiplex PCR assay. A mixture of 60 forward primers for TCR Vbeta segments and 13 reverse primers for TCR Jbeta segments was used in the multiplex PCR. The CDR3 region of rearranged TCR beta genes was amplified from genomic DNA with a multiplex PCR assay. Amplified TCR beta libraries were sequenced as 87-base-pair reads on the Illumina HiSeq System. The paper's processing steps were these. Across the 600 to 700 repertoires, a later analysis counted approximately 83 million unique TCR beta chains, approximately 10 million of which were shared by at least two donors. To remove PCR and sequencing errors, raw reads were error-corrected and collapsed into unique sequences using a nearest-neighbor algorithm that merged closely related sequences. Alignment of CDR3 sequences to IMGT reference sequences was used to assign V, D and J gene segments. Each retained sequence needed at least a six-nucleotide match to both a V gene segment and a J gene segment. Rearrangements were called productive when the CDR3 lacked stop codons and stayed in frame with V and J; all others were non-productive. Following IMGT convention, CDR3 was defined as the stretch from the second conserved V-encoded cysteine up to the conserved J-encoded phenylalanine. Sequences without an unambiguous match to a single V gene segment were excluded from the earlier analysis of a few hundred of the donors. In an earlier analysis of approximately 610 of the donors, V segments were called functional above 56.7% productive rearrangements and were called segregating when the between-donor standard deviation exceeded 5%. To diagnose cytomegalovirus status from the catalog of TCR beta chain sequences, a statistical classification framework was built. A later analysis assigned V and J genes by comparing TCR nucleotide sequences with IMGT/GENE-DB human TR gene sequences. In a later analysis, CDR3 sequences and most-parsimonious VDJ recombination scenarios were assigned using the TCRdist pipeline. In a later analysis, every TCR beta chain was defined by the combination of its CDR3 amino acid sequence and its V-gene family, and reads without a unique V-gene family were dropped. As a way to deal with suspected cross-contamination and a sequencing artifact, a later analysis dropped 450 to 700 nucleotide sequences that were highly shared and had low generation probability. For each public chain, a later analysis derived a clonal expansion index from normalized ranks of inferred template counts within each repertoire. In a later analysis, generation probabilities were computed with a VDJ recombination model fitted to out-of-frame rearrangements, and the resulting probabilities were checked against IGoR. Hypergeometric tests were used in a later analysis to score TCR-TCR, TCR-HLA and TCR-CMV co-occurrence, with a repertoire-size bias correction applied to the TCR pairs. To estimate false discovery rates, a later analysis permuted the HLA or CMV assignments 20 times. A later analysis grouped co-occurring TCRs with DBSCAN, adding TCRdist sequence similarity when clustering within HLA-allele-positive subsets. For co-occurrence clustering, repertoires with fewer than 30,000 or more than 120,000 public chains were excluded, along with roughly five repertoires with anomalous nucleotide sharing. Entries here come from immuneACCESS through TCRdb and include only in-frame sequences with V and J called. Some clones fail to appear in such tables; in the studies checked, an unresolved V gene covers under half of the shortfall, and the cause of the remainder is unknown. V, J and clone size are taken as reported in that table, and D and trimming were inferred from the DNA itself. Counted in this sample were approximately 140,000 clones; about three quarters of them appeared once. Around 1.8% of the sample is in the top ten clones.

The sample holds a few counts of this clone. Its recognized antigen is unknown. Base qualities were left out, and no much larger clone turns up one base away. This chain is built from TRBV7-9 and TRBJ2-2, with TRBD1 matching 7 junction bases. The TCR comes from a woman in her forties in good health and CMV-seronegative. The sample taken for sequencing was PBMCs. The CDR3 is CASSLGLTGVNTGELFF. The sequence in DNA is TGTGCCAGCAGCTTAGGTCTTACAGGGGTTAACACCGGGGAGCTGTTTTTT.